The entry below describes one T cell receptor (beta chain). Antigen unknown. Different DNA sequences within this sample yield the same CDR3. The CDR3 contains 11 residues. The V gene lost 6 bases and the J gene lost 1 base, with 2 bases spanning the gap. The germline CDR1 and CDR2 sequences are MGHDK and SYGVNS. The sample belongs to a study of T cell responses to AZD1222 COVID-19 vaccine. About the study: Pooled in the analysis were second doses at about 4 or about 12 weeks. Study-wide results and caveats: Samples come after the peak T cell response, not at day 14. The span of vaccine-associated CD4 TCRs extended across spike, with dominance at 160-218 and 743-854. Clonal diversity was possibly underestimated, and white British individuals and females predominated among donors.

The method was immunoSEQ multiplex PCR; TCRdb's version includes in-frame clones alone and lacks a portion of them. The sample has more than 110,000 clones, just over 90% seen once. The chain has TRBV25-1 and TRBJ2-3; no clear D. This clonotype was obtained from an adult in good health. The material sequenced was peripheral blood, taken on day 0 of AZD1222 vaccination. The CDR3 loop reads CASRRTDTQYF. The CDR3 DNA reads TGTGCCAGCAGGCGCACAGATACGCAGTATTTT.